This is a list of T cell receptor beta chains from one sample in a study of blood T cells in healthy people across ages. TCRdb independently ran MiXCR on the 5' RACE reads; one entry per CDR3 protein. In the table there are 980,000 or so distinct CDR3 sequences, around 46% of which are singletons. The specimen sequenced was blood. Every receptor here comes from a man aged 30 to 39 in good health. The CDR3 runs from the conserved cysteine through the conserved F or W. A D gene is named only where the DNA matches it firmly. Not all rows give a size; the values are once, few, many and, for expanded clones, a class.

CDR3aa | CDR3nt | j_gene | abundance | v_gene | d_gene
CAISEVVTSYTF | TGTGCCATCAGTGAGGTTGTGACGAGCTACACCTTC | TRBJ1-2 | NA | TRBV10-3 | NA
CSARYEEQYF | TGCAGTGCTAGGTATGAGGAGCAGTACTTC | TRBJ2-5 | NA | TRBV20-1 | NA
CASSYTGSIISQHF | TGTGCCAGCAGTTATACAGGGAGTATAATATCTCAGCATTTT | TRBJ1-5 | NA | TRBV7-2 | NA
CASSFSQRGGRETQYF | TGTGCCAGCAGCTTCTCGCAGCGGGGGGGCCGCGAGACCCAGTACTTC | TRBJ2-5 | NA | TRBV11-1 | TRBD2
CASSEQGTGTDTQYF | TGTGCCAGCAGTGAACAGGGGACGGGCACAGATACGCAGTATTTT | TRBJ2-3 | NA | TRBV2 | NA
CASSYSIAGDYEQYF | TGTGCCAGCAGTTACTCCATAGCGGGGGACTACGAGCAGTACTTC | TRBJ2-7 | NA | TRBV6-5 | TRBD2
CASKRSTGGMEGYTF | TGTGCCAGCAAAAGGTCGACAGGGGGTATGGAGGGCTACACCTTC | TRBJ1-2 | NA | TRBV27 | TRBD1
CASSERGTSSFYNEQFF | TGTGCCAGCAGCGAGAGGGGGACTTCTAGTTTCTACAATGAGCAGTTCTTC | TRBJ2-1 | NA | TRBV7-2 | NA
CASSPPVGQGLHNEQFF | TGTGCCAGCAGCCCCCCCGTCGGACAGGGACTCCACAATGAGCAGTTCTTC | TRBJ2-1 | NA | TRBV7-2 | TRBD1
CASSSGTLREKLFF | TGTGCCAGCAGCAGCGGGACTTTGCGGGAAAAACTGTTTTTT | TRBJ1-4 | NA | TRBV7-9 | NA
CASSQERRVSSYNSPLHF | TGTGCCAGCAGCCAAGAGCGACGGGTGAGCTCCTATAATTCACCCCTCCACTTT | TRBJ1-6 | NA | TRBV3-1 | NA
CASSYASSGELFF | TGTGCCAGCAGTTACGCTAGTTCCGGGGAGCTGTTTTTT | TRBJ2-2 | NA | TRBV6-2/TRBV6-3 | NA
CASSPPKSANEKLFF | TGTGCCAGCTCACCACCAAAATCCGCGAATGAAAAACTGTTTTTT | TRBJ1-4 | NA | TRBV18 | NA
CASNRVNSNQPQHF | TGTGCCAGCAATCGGGTTAATAGCAATCAGCCCCAGCATTTT | TRBJ1-5 | few | TRBV2 | NA
CATSRADRVYQETQYF | TGTGCCACCAGCAGAGCAGACAGAGTGTACCAAGAGACCCAGTACTTC | TRBJ2-5 | few | TRBV15 | NA
CASRRQVTNYGYTF | TGTGCCAGCCGTCGACAGGTGACTAACTATGGCTACACCTTC | TRBJ1-2 | NA | TRBV6-2/TRBV6-3 | NA
CASSPQAQGTDTQYF | TGTGCCAGCAGTCCTCAAGCCCAGGGCACAGATACGCAGTATTTT | TRBJ2-3 | NA | TRBV12-3/TRBV12-4 | NA
CASSLSETYEQYF | TGTGCCAGCAGTTTATCTGAGACCTACGAGCAGTACTTC | TRBJ2-7 | NA | TRBV27 | NA
CASSLTSGRGLFLYGYTF | TGTGCCAGCAGCTTAACTTCCGGCAGGGGCCTATTCCTTTATGGCTACACCTTC | TRBJ1-2 | NA | TRBV7-9 | NA
CASSLTGARGYTF | TGTGCCAGCAGTTTGACAGGGGCCCGGGGCTACACCTTC | TRBJ1-2 | NA | TRBV27 | TRBD1
CATSREGEQYF | TGTGCCACCAGCAGAGAGGGCGAGCAGTACTTC | TRBJ2-7 | few | TRBV15 | NA
CASGGTADGYTF | TGTGCCAGCGGGGGGACGGCCGATGGCTACACCTTC | TRBJ1-2 | once | TRBV7-9 | NA
CASSHESGASTDTQYF | TGTGCCAGCAGTCACGAGAGCGGGGCAAGCACAGATACGCAGTATTTT | TRBJ2-3 | NA | TRBV6-2/TRBV6-3 | TRBD2
CASSQGLAGAPDTQYF | TGTGCCAGCAGCCAAGGACTAGCGGGGGCCCCAGATACGCAGTATTTT | TRBJ2-3 | NA | TRBV4-2 | TRBD2
CASSLGEGPYGYTF | TGTGCCAGCAGCCTTGGCGAAGGACCTTATGGCTACACCTTC | TRBJ1-2 | few | TRBV3-1 | NA
CASSGPPGTESYEQYF | TGTGCCAGCAGCGGTCCTCCCGGGACAGAATCCTACGAGCAGTACTTC | TRBJ2-7 | NA | TRBV3-1 | TRBD1
CASKKDTLNQPRHF | TGTGCCAGCAAGAAGGACACTCTCAATCAGCCCCGGCATTTT | TRBJ1-5 | NA | TRBV7-3 | NA
CASSLIRTDTQYF | TGTGCCAGCAGCTTAATACGCACAGATACGCAGTATTTT | TRBJ2-3 | many | TRBV7-2 | NA
CASSVAETAGANVLTF | TGTGCCAGCAGCGTAGCCGAGACCGCTGGGGCCAACGTCCTGACTTTC | TRBJ2-6 | NA | TRBV9 | NA